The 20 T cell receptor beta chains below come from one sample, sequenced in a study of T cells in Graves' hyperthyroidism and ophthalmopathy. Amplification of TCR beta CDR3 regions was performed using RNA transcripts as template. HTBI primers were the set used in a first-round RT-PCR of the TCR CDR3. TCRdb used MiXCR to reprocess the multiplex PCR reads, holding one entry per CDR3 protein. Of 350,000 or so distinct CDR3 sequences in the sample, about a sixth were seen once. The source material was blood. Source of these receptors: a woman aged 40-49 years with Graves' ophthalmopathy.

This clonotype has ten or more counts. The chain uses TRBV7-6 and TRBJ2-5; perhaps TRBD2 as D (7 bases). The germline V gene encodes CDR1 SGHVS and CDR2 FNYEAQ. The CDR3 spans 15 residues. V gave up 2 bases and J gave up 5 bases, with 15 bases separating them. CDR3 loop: CASSLRGGDWETQYF. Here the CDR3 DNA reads TGTGCCAGCAGCTTAAGAGGGGGGGATTGGGAGACCCAGTACTTC. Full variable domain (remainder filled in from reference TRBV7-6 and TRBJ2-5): GAGVSQSPRYKVTKRGQDVALRCDPISGHVSLYWYRQALGQGPEFLTYFNYEAQQDKSGLPNDRFSAERPEGSISTLTIQRTEQRDSAMYRCASSLRGGDWETQYFGPGTRLLVL.

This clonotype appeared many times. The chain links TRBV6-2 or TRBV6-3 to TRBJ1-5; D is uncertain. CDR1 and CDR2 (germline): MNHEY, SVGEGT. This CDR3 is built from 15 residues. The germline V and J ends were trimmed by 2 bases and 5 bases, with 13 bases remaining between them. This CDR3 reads CASSYPGMGDQPQHF. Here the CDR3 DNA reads TGTGCCAGCAGTTACCCGGGAATGGGCGATCAGCCCCAGCATTTT.

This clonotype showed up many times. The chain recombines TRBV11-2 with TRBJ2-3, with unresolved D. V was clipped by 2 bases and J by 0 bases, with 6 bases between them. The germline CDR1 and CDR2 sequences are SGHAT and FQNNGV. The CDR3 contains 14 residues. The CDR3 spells CASSLLTSTDTQYF. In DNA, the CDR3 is TGTGCCAGCAGCTTACTCACCAGCACAGATACGCAGTATTTT. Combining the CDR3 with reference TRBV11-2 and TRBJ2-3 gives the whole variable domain EAGVAQSPRYKIIEKRQSVAFWCNPISGHATLYWYQQILGQGPKLLIQFQNNGVVDDSQLPKDRFSAERLKGVDSTLKIQPAKLEDSAVYLCASSLLTSTDTQYFGPGTRLTVL.

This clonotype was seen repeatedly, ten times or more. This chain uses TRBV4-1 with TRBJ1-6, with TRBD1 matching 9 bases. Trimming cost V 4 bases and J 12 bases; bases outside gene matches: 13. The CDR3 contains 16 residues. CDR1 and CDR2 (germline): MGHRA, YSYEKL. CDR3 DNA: TGCGCCAGCAGCCCTCTAGGACAGGGGAAAATTCTACCCCTCCACTTT. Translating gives CASSPLGQGKILPLHF.

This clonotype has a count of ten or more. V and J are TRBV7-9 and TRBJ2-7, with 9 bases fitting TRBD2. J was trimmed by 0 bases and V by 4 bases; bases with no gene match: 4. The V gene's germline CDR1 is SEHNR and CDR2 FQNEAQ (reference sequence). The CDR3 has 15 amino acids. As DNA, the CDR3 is TGTGCCAGCAGCTCCCAGACTAGCGGCTCCTACGAGCAGTACTTC. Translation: CASSSQTSGSYEQYF.

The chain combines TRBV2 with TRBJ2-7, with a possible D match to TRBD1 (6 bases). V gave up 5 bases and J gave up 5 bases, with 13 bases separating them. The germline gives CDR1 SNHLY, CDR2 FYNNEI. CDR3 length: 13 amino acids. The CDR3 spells CASSFTGHHEQYF. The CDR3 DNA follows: TGTGCCAGCAGTTTTACGGGACACCACGAGCAGTACTTC. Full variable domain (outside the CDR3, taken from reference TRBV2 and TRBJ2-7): EPEVTQTPSHQVTQMGQEVILRCVPISNHLYFYWYRQILGQKVEFLVSFYNNEISEKSEIFDDQFSVERPDGSNFTLKIRSTKLEDSAMYFCASSFTGHHEQYFGPGTRLTVT.

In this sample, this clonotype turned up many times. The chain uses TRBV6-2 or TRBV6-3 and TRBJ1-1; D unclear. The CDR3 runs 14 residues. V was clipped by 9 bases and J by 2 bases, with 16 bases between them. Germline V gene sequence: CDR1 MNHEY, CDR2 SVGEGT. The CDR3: CASQFSFGNTEAFF. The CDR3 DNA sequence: TGTGCCAGTCAATTCAGCTTTGGAAACACTGAAGCTTTCTTT.

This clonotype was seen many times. The CDR3 DNA is TGTGCCAGCACCCATCACGGAAGGACCTCCAATCAGCCCCAGCATTTT. It specifies CASTHHGRTSNQPQHF. The chain couples TRBV28 to TRBJ1-5; D not certain. The germline V gene has CDR1 MDHEN and CDR2 SYDVKM. V was shortened by 7 bases and J by 3 bases, with 19 bases between the two germline ends. The CDR3 is 16 residues long.

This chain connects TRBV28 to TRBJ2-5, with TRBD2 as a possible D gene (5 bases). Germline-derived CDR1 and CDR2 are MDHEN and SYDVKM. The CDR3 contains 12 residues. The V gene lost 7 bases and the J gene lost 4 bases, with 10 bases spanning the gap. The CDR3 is CASTGIAETQYF. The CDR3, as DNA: TGTGCCAGCACGGGGATCGCAGAGACCCAGTACTTC.

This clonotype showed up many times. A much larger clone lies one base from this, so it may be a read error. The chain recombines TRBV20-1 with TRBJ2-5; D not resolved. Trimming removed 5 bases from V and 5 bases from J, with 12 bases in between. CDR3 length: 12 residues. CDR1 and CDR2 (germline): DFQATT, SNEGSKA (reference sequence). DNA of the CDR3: TGCAGTGCTGGAGCCCAGGTTGAGACCCAGTACTTC. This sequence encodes CSAGAQVETQYF.

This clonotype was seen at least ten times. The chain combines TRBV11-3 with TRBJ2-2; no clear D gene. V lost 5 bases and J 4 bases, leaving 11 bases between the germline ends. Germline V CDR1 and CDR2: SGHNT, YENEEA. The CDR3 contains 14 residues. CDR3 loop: CASSARLGTGELFF. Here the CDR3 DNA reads TGTGCCAGCAGCGCCCGACTGGGCACCGGGGAGCTGTTTTTT.

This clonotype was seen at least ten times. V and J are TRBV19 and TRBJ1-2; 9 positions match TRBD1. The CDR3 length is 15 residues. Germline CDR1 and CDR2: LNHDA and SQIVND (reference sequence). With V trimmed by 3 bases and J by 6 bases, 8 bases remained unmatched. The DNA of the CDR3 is TGTGCCAGTAGTATTAACAGGGGGCGCATGGATGGCTACACCTTC. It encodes CASSINRGRMDGYTF.

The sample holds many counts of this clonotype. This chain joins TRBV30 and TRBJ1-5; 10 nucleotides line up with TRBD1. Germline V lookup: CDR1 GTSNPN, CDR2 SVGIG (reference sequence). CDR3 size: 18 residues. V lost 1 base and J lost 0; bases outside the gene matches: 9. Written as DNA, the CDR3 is TGTGCCTGGAGTGCGCCGGACAGGGGGTTGAATAGCAATCAGCCCCAGCATTTT. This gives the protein CAWSAPDRGLNSNQPQHF. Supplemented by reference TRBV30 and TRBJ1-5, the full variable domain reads SQTIHQWPATLVQPVGSPLSLECTVEGTSNPNLYWYRQAAGRGLQLLFYSVGIGQISSEVPQNLSASRPQDRQFILSSKKLLLSDSGFYLCAWSAPDRGLNSNQPQHFGDGTRLSIL.

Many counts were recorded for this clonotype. The DNA for the CDR3 is TGTGCCAGTAGTAAGGACACTGAAATTAACACCGGGGAGCTGTTTTTT. Its protein product is CASSKDTEINTGELFF. The rearrangement joins TRBV19 to TRBJ2-2; tentative D call: TRBD1 (5 bases). The CDR3 totals 16 residues. Trimming pared 4 bases from V and 2 bases from J, leaving 14 bases between. Germline assignment: CDR1 LNHDA and CDR2 SQIVND (reference sequence).

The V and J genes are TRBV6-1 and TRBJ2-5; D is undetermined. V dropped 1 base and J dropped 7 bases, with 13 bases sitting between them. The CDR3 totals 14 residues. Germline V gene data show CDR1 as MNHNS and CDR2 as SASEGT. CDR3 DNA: TGTGCCAGCAGTGAAGGAGCGACGCTGACGACCCAGTACTTC. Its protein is CASSEGATLTTQYF.

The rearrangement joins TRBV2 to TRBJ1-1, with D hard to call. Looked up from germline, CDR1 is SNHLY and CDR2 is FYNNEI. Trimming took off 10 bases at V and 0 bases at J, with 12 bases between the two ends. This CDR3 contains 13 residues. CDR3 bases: TGTGCCACCACGTGGCAGATGAACACTGAAGCTTTCTTT. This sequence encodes CATTWQMNTEAFF.

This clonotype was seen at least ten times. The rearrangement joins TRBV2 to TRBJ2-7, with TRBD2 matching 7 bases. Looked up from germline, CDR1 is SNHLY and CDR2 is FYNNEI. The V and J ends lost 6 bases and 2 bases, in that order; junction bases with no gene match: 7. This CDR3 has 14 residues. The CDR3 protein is CASRELAATYEQYF. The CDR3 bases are TGTGCCAGCAGGGAGCTAGCGGCTACCTACGAGCAGTACTTC.

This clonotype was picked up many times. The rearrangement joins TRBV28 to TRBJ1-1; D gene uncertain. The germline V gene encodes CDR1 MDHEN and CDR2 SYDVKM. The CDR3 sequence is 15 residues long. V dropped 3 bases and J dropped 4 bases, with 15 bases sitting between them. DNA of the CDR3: TGTGCCAGCAGTTTCGGCACCCCCGGGAGCACTGAAGCTTTCTTT. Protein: CASSFGTPGSTEAFF.

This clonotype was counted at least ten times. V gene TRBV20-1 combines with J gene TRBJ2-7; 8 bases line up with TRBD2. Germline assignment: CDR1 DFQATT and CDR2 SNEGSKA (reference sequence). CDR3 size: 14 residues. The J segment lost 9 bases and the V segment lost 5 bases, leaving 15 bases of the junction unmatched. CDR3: CSADGLAQTEGQYF. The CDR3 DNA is TGCAGTGCTGACGGACTAGCCCAGACCGAGGGGCAGTACTTC.

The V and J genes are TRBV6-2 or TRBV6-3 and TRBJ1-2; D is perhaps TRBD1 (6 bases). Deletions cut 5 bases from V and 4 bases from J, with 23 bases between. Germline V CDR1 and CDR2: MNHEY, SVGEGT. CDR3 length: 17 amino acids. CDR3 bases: TGTGCCAGCAGTCTACGGGGGGGCAGCCCGGAACTCTATGGCTACACCTTC. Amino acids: CASSLRGGSPELYGYTF.